This T cell receptor (beta chain) was observed in a study of PD-1 blockade in classical Hodgkin lymphoma. This clone was seen once. Its specificity is not known. Study observations and caveats: Repertoire difference causes, possibly disease activity or prior therapy, remain undefined. At baseline, newly diagnosed patients reportedly showed less TCR diversity than healthy donors.

CDR1 and CDR2 from the germline V gene are SEHNR and FQNEAQ (reference sequence). This CDR3 has 17 amino acids. Trimming left V 4 bases short and J 3 bases short, with 19 bases between. Only in-frame clones appear in the TCRdb table, and some are missing; sequencing was by immunoSEQ multiplex PCR. The sample yields tens of thousands of clones, about 87% seen once. As to time point: newly diagnosed, previously untreated cHL patient sample. Magnetic negative selection served to purify CD4+ T cells out of PBMCs that had been thawed. The chain joins TRBV7-9 to TRBJ2-1; the D gene is possibly TRBD2 (7 bases). Sequences were obtained from CD4+ T cells from blood. The source of this sequence is a human donor with classical Hodgkin lymphoma. The CDR3 DNA reads as TGTGCCAGCAGCTCAGGGGTTTTGGCGGGAGTCTACAATGAGCAGTTCTTC. Protein sequence: CASSSGVLAGVYNEQFF.